This TCR beta chain was sequenced in a study of cytomegalovirus exposure and HLA in healthy donors. The study, taken as a whole, reports: DRB1 had the most TCR associations and HLA-C the fewest, a later analysis found, with rates varying by HLA locus. Reported performance of the classifier showed diagnosis of cytomegalovirus status with high specificity and sensitivity.

The sample holds one count of this clone. Its antigen is not identified. The V segment lost 4 bases and the J segment 4 bases; nucleotides outside the gene matches: 5. Germline V gene data show CDR1 as SGHNT and CDR2 as YYREEE (reference sequence). CDR3 length equals 15 residues. PCR used 60 Vbeta primers and 13 Jbeta primers. Data came from immunoSEQ multiplex PCR; TCRdb stores just in-frame clones and leaves some out. The data contain over 150,000 clones, roughly 74% of them singletons. The specimen was PBMCs. The chain combines TRBV5-4 with TRBJ2-1, with 10 bases matching TRBD1. The receptor's source is a male donor in good health and CMV-seronegative. CDR3 DNA: TGTGCCAGCAGCCGGACAGGGGGGCTATACAATGAGCAGTTCTTC. It codes for CASSRTGGLYNEQFF.